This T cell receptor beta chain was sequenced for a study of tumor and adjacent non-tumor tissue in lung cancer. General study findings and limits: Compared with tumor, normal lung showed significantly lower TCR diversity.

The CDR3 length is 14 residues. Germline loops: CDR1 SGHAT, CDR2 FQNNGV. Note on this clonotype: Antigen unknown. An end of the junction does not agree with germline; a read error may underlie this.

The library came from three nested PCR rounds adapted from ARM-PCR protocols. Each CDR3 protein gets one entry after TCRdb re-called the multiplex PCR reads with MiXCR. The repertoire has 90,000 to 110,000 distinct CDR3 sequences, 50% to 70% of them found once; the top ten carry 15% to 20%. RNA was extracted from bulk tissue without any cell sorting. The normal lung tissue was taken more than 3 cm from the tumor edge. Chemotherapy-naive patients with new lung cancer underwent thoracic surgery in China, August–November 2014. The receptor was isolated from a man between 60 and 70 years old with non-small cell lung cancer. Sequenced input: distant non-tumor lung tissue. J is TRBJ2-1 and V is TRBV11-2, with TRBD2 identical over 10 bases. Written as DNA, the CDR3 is TGTGCCAGAAGCTTAGCGGGAGGCCCCAATGAGCAGTTCTTC. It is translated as CARSLAGGPNEQFF.